Below, 8 T cell receptor beta chains from the same sample are listed, as sequenced in a study of blood T cell repertoires in COVID-19. Libraries were prepared by immunoSEQ multiplex PCR; TCRdb keeps only in-frame clonotypes and omits some of them. Altogether 65,000 to 70,000 clones are present, 60% to 85% being singletons, with the ten largest covering about 25%. The sequencing sample was made of peripheral blood. All receptors come from a human donor in a cohort sampled during active COVID-19.

This clone was seen a single time. V gene TRBV23-1 combines with J gene TRBJ2-4, with D possibly being TRBD1 (6 bases). TRBV23-1 is given ORF status, its function remaining uncertain. The CDR3 is 17 amino acids. Trimming removed 8 bases from V and 3 bases from J, with 23 bases in between. The CDR3 sequence is CASPDRFNRFDKNIQYF. The CDR3 DNA reads TGCGCCAGCCCTGACAGGTTCAATCGGTTCGACAAAAACATTCAGTACTTC.

This clone showed up just once. Written as DNA, the CDR3 is TGTGCCAGCAGGTTTGGCGGGACGAACACCGGGGAGCTGTTTTTT. It encodes CASRFGGTNTGELFF. The J gene is TRBJ2-2, the V gene TRBV28, with a weak D call TRBD2 (6 bases). This CDR3 comprises 15 residues. V gave up 6 bases and J gave up 0 bases, with 11 bases separating them. Germline-derived CDR1 and CDR2 are MDHEN and SYDVKM.

This chain links TRBV29-1 with TRBJ2-3; 11 nucleotides line up with TRBD2. The CDR3 totals 14 residues. The germline CDR1 and CDR2 sequences are SQVTM and ANQGSEA. V gave up 7 bases and J gave up 6 bases; unmatched junction bases: 9. As DNA, the CDR3 is TGCAGCGCCTCGCCAAGACTAGCGGGGGATACGCAGTATTTT. This encodes CSASPRLAGDTQYF.

The V call is TRBV6-5, the J call TRBJ1-5; TRBD1 matches 9 bases. The V segment lost 5 bases and the J segment 4 bases; nucleotides outside the gene matches: 3. The CDR3 consists of 14 residues. Germline values: CDR1 MNHEY, CDR2 SVGAGI. The DNA of the CDR3 is TGTGCCAGCAGTCCCGGGACAGGGAATCAGCCCCAGCATTTT. Protein sequence: CASSPGTGNQPQHF.

This clone showed up just once. J is TRBJ2-1 and V is TRBV2; no clear D. The CDR3 consists of 12 residues. V lost 7 bases, J lost 12 bases, and 16 bases lay in between. Germline loops: CDR1 SNHLY, CDR2 FYNNEI. The CDR3 DNA reads TGTGCCAGCACCCACCCGAAGAGCCCGCAGTTCTTC. Translated: CASTHPKSPQFF.

J is TRBJ1-6 and V is TRBV19; 7 nucleotides align to TRBD1. The trim removed 6 bases at V and 7 bases at J, leaving 6 bases unmatched. Per germline, CDR1 LNHDA and CDR2 SQIVND (reference sequence). This CDR3 has 14 residues. Written as DNA, the CDR3 is TGTGCCAGTAGGAACCAGGGGGAAAATTCACCCCTCCACTTT. Protein product: CASRNQGENSPLHF.

This sequence joins TRBV28 and TRBJ1-2; 8 bases are a match to TRBD1. Germline CDR1 is MDHEN and CDR2 is SYDVKM. The CDR3 totals 12 residues. J gave up 8 bases and V 4 bases, and 3 bases lay outside the gene matches. This chain's CDR3 is CASSWAGGGYTF. The CDR3 bases are TGTGCCAGCAGTTGGGCAGGGGGCGGCTACACCTTC.

V and J are TRBV28 and TRBJ2-1, with D perhaps TRBD2 (6 bases). Trimming took off 1 base at V and 15 bases at J, with 13 bases between the two ends. Germline V gene data show CDR1 as MDHEN and CDR2 as SYDVKM. The CDR3 runs 12 residues. The CDR3 DNA sequence: TGTGCCAGCAGTTTATCCGGACTACGGCTGTTCTTC. Encoded protein: CASSLSGLRLFF. Full variable domain (remainder filled in from reference TRBV28 and TRBJ2-1): DVKVTQSSRYLVKRTGEKVFLECVQDMDHENMFWYRQDPGLGLRLIYFSYDVKMKEKGDIPEGYSVSREKKERFSLILESASTNQTSMYLCASSLSGLRLFFGPGTRLTVL.